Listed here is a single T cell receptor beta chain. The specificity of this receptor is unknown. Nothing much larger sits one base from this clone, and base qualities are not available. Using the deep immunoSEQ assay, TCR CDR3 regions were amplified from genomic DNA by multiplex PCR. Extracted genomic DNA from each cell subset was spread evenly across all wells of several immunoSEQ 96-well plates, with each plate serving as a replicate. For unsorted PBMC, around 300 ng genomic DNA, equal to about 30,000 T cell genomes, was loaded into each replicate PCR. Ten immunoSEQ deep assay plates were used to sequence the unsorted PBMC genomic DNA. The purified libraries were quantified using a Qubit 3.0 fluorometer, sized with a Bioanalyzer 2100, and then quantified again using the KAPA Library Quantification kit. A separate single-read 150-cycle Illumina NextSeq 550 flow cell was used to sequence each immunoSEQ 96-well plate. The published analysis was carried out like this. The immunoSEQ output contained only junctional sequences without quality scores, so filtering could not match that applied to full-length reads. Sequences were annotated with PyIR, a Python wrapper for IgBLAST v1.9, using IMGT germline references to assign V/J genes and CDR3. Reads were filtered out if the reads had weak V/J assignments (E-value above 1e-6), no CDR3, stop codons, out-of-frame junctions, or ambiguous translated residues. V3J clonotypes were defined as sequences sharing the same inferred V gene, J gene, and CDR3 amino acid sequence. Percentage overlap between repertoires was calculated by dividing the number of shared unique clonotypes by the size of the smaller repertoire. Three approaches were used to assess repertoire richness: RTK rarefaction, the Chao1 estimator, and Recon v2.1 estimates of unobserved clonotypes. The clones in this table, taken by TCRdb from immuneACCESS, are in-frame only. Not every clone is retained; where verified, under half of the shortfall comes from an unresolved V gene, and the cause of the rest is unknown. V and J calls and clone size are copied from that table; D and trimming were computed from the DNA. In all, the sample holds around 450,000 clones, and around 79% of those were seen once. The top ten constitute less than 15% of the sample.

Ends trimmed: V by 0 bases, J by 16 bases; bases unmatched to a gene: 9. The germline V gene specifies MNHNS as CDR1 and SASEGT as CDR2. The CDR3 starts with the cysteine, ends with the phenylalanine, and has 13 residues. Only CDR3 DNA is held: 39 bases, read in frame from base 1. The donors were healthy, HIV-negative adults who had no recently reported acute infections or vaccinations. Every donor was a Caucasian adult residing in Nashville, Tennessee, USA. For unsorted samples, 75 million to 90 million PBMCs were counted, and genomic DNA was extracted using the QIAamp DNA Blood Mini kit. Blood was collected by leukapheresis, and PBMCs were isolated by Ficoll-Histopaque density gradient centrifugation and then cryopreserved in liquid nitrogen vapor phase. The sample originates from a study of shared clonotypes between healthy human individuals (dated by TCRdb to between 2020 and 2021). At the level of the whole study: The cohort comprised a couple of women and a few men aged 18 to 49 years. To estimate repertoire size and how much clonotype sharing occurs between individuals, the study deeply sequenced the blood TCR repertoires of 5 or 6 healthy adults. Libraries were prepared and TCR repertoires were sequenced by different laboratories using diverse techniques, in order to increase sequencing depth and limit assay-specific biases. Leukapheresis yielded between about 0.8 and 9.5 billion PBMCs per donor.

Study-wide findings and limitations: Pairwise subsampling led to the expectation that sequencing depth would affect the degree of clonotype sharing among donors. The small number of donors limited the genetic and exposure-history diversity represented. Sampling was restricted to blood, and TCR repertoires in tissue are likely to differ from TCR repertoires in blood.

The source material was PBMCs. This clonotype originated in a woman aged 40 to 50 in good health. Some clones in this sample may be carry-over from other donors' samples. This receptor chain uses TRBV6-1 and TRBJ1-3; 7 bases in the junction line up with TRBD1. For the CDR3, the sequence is CASSEAGTDRWYF. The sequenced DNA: TGTGCCAGCAGTGAAGCCGGGACAGATCGCTGGTATTTT.